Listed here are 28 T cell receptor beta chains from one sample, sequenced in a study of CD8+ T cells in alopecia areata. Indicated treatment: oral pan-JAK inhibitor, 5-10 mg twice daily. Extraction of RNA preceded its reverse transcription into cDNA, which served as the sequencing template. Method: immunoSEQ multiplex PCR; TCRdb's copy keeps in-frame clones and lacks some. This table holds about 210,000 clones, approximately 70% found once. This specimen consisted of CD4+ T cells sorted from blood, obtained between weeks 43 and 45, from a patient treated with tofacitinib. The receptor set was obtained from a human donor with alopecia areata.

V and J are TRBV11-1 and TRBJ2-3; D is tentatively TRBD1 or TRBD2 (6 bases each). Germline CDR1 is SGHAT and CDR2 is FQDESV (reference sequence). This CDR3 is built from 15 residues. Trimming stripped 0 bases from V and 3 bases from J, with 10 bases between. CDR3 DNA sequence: TGTGCCAGCAGCTTAGCGGGGGGCCAAACAGATACGCAGTATTTT. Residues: CASSLAGGQTDTQYF.

Here the CDR3 reads CASSKLPHRTSYEQYF. The CDR3, as DNA: TGTGCCAGCAGCAAACTACCACACAGGACCTCCTACGAGCAGTACTTC. The chain has TRBV21-1 and TRBJ2-7; the table's D call TRBD1 went unverified against the DNA. TRBV21-1 has pseudogene status. The CDR3 sequence is 16 residues long.

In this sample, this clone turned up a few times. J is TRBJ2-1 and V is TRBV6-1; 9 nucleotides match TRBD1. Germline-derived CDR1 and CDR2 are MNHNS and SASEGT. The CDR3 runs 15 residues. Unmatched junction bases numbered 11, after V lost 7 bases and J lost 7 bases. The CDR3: CASTADRGLQNEQFF. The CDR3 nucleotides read TGTGCCAGCACGGCCGACAGGGGGTTACAGAATGAGCAGTTCTTC.

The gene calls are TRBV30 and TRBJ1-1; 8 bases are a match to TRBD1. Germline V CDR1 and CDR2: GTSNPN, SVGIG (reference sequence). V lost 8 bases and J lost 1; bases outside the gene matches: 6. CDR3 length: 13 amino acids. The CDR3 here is CAGTGLKNTEAFF. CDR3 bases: TGTGCCGGGACAGGTCTTAAGAACACTGAAGCTTTCTTT.

The CDR3 coding sequence is TGTGCCAGCAGCGTAGAGGGGCTCTATGGCTACACCTTC. Translation: CASSVEGLYGYTF. The V and J genes are TRBV9 and TRBJ1-2, with D perhaps matching TRBD1 (5 bases). Germline values: CDR1 SGDLS, CDR2 YYNGEE. This CDR3 spans 13 amino acids. Trimming cost V 0 bases and J 4 bases, with 7 bases left between them.

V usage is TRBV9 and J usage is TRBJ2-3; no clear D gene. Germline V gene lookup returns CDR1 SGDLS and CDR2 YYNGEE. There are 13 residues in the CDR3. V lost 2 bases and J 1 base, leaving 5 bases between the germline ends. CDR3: CASSVLGTDTQYF. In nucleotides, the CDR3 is TGTGCCAGCAGCGTCCTGGGCACAGATACGCAGTATTTT.

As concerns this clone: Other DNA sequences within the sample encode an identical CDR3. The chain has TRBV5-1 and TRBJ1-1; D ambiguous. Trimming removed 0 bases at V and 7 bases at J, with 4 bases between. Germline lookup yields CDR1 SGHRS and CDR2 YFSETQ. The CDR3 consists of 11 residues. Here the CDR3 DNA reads TGCGCCAGCAGCTTGGATCGTGAAGCTTTCTTT. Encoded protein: CASSLDREAFF.

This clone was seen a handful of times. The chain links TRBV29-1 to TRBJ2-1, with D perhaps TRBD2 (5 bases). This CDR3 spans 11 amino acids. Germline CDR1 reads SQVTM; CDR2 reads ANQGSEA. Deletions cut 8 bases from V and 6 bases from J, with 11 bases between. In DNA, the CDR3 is TGCAGCAGCGGAGTAAGCAATGAGCAGTTCTTC. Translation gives CSSGVSNEQFF.

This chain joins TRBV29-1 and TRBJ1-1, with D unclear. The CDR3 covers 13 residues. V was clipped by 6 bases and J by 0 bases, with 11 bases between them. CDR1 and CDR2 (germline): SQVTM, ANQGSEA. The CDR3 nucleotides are TGCAGCGTCCTAAGGCCATTGAACACTGAAGCTTTCTTT. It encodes CSVLRPLNTEAFF.

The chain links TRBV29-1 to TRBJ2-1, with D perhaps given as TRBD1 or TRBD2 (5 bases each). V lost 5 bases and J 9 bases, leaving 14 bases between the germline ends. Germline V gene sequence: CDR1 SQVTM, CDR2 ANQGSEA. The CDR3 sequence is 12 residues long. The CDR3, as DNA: TGCAGCGTTTCCCCGGGACCGGGTGAGCAGTTCTTC. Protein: CSVSPGPGEQFF.

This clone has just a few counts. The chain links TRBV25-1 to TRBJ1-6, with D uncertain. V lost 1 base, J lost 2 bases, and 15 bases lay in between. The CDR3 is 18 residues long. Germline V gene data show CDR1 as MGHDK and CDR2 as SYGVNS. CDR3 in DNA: TGTGCCAGCAGTGAATTTGGGTCCCGAGGTACCTATAATTCACCCCTCCACTTT. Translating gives CASSEFGSRGTYNSPLHF.

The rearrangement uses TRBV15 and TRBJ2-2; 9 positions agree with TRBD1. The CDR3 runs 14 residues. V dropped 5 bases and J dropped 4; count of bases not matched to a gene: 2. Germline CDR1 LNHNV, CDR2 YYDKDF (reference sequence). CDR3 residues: CATSRDRVTGELFF. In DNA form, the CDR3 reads TGTGCCACCAGCCGGGACAGGGTCACCGGGGAGCTGTTTTTT.

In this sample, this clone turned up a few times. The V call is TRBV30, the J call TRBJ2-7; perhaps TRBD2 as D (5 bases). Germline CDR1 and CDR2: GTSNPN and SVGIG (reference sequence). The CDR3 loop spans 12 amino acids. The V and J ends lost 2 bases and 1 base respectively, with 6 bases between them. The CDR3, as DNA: TGTGCCTGGAGTCGAGGGTCCTACGAGCAGTACTTC. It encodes CAWSRGSYEQYF.

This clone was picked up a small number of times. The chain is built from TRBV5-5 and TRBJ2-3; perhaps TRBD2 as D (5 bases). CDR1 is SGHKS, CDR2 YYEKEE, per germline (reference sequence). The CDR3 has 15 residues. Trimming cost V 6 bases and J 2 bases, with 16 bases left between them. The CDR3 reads CASTRREGSTDTQYF. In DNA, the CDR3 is TGTGCCAGCACCCGACGGGAAGGGTCCACAGATACGCAGTATTTT.

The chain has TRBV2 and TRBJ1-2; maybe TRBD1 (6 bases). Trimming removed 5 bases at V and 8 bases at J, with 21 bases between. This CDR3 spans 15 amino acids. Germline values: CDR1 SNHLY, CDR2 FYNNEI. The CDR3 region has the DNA TGTGCCAGCAGTAAAAATACAGGGACCTTCGGGGGCTACACCTTC. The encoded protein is CASSKNTGTFGGYTF.

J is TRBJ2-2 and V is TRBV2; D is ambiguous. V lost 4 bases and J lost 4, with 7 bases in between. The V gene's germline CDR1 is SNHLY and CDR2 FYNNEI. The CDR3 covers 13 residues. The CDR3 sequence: CASSGQSTGELFF. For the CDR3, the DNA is TGTGCCAGCAGTGGACAATCCACCGGGGAGCTGTTTTTT.

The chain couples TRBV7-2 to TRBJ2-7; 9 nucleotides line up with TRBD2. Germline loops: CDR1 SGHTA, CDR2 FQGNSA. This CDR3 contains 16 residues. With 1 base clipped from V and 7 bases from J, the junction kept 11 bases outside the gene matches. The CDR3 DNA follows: TGTGCCAGCAGCTTAGGGGCCGGGACTAGCCCCCTGGAGCAGTACTTC. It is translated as CASSLGAGTSPLEQYF.

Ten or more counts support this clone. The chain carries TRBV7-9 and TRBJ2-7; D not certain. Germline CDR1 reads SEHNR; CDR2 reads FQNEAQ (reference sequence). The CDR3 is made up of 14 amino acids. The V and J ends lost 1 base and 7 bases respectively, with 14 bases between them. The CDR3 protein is CASSLGGSDQEQYF. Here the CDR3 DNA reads TGTGCCAGCAGCTTAGGAGGATCTGACCAAGAGCAGTACTTC.

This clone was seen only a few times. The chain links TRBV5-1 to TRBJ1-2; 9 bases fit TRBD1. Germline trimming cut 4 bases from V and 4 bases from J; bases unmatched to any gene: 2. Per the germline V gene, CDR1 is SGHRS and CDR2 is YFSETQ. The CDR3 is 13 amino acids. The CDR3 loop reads CASSGTGTYGYTF. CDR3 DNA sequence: TGCGCCAGCAGCGGGACAGGGACCTATGGCTACACCTTC. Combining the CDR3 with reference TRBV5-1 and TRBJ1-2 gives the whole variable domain KAGVTQTPRYLIKTRGQQVTLSCSPISGHRSVSWYQQTPGQGLQFLFEYFSETQRNKGNFPGRFSGRQFSNSRSEMNVSTLELGDSALYLCASSGTGTYGYTFGSGTRLTVV.

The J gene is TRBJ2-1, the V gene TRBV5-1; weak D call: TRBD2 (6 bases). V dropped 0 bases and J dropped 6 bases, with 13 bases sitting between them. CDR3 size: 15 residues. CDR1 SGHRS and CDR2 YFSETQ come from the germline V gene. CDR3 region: CASSLAGGAINEQFF. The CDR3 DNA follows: TGCGCCAGCAGCTTGGCCGGCGGGGCGATCAATGAGCAGTTCTTC.

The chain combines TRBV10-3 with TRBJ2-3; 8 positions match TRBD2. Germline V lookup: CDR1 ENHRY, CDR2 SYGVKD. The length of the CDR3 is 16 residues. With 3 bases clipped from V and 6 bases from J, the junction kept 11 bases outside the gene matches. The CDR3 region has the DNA TGTGCCATCAGTGATCCAGCGGGGGCGCCTTCGGATACGCAGTATTTT. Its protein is CAISDPAGAPSDTQYF.

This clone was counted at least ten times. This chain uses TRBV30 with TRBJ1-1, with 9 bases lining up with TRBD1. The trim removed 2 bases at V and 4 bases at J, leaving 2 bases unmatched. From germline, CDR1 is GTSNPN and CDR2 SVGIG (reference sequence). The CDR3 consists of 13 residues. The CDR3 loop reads CAWSLDRGTEAFF. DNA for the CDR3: TGTGCCTGGAGTCTGGACAGGGGCACTGAAGCTTTCTTT.

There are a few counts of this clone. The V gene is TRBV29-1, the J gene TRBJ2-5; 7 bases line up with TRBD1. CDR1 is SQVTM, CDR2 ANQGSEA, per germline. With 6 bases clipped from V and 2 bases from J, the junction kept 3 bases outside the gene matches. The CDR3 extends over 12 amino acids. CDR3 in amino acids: CSVSRGQETQYF. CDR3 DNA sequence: TGCAGCGTAAGCAGGGGGCAAGAGACCCAGTACTTC.

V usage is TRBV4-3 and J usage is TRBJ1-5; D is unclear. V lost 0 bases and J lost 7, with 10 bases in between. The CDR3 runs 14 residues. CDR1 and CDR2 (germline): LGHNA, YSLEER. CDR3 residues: CASSQDLSGQPQHF. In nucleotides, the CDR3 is TGCGCCAGCAGCCAAGATCTAAGTGGGCAGCCCCAGCATTTT.

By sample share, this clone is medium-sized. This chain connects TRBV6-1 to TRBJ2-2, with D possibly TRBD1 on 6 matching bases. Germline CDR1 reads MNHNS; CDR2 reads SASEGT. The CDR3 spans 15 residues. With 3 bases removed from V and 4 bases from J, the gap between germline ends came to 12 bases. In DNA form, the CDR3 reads TGTGCCAGCAGTGACGGGACAAGATTCACCGGGGAGCTGTTTTTT. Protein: CASSDGTRFTGELFF.

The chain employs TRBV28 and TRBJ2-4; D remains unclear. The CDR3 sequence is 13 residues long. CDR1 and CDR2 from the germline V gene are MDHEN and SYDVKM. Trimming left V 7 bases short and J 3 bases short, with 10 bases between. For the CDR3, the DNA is TGTGCCAGCAATCCGGGCGACAAAAACATTCAGTACTTC. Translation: CASNPGDKNIQYF.

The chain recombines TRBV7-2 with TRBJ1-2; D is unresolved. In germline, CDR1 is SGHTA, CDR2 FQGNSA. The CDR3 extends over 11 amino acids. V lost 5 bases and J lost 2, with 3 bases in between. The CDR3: CASSTNYGYTF. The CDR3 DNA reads TGTGCCAGCAGCACCAACTATGGCTACACCTTC.

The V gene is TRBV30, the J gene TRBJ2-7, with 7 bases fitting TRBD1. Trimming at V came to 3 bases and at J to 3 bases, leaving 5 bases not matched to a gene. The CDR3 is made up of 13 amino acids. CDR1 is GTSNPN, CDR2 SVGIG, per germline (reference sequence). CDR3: CAWSSGQLYEQYF. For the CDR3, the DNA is TGTGCCTGGAGCTCGGGACAGCTCTACGAGCAGTACTTC.